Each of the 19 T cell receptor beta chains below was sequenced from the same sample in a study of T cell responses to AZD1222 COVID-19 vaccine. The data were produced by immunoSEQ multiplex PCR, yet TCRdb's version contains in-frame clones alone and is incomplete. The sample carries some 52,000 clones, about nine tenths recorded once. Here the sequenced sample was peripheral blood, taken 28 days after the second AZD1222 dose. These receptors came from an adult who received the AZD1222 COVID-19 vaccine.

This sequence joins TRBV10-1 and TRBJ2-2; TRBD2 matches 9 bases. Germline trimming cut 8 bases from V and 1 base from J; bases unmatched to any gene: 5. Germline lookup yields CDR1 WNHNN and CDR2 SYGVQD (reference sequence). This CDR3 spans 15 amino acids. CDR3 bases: TGCGCCAGCTCTATGACTAGCGGGAACACCGGGGAGCTGTTTTTT. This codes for CASSMTSGNTGELFF.

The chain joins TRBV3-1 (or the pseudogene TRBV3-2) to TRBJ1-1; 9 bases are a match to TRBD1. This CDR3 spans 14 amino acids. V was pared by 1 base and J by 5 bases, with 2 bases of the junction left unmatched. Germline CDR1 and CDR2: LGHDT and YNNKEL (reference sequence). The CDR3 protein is CASSQGDRATEAFF. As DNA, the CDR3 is TGTGCCAGCAGCCAAGGGGACAGGGCGACTGAAGCTTTCTTT.

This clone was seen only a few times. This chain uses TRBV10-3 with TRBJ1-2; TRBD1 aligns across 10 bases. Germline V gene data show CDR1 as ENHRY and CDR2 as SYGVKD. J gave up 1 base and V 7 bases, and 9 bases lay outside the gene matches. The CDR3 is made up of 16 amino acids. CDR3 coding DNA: TGTGCCATCACCCCTTCGGGGACAGGGGTTAACTATGGCTACACCTTC. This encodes CAITPSGTGVNYGYTF.

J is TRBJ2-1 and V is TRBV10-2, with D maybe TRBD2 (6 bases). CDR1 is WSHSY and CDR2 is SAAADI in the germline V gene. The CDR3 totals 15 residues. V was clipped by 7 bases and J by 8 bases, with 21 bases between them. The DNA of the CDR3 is TGCGCCAGCACCCTTCCGGGAGCCCTCTTCGATGAGCAGTTCTTC. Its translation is CASTLPGALFDEQFF.

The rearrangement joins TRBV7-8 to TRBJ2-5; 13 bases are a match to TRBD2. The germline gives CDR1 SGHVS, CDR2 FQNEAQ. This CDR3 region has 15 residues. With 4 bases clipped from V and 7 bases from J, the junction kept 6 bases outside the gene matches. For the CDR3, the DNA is TGTGCCAGCAGCTCAGAGCGACTAGCGGGAGGGACCCAGTACTTC. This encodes CASSSERLAGGTQYF.

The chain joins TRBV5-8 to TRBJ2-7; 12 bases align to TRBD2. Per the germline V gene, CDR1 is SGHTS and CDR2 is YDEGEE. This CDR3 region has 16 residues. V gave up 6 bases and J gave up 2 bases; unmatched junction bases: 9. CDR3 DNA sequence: TGTGCCAGCACACTCCGGACTAGCGGGAACACCTACGAGCAGTACTTC. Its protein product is CASTLRTSGNTYEQYF.

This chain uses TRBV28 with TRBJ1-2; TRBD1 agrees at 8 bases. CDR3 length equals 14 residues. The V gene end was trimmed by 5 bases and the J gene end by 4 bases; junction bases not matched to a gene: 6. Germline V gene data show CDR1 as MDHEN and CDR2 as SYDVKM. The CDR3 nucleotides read TGTGCCAGCAGTCCCCCCGGACAGGGCTATGGCTACACCTTC. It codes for CASSPPGQGYGYTF.

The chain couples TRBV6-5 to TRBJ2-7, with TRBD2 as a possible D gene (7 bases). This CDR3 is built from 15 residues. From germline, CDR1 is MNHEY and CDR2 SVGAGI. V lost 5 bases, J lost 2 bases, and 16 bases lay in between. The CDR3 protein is CASSPLGGLPYEQYF. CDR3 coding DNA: TGTGCCAGCAGTCCTTTGGGGGGGCTCCCCTACGAGCAGTACTTC.

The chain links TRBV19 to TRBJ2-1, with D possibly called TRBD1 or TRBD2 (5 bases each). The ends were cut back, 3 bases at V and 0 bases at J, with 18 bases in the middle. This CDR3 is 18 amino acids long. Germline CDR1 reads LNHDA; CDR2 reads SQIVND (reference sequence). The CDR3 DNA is TGTGCCAGTAGTATTGGGACGGGATCACGGGCCTCCTACAATGAGCAGTTCTTC. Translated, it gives CASSIGTGSRASYNEQFF. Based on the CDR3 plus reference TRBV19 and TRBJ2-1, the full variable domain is DGGITQSPKYLFRKEGQNVTLSCEQNLNHDAMYWYRQDPGQGLRLIYYSQIVNDFQKGDIAEGYSVSREKKESFPLTVTSAQKNPTAFYLCASSIGTGSRASYNEQFFGPGTRLTVL.

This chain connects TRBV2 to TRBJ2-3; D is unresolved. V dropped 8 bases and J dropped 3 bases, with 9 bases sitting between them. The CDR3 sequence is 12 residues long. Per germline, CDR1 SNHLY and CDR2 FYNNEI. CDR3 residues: CASPLRTDTQYF. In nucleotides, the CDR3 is TGTGCCAGCCCCCTTCGGACAGATACGCAGTATTTT.

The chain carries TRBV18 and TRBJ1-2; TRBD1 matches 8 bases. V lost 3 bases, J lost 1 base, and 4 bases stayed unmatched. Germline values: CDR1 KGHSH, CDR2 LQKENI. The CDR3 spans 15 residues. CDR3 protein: CASSPPGQDNYGYTF. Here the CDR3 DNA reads TGTGCCAGCTCACCCCCGGGACAGGATAACTATGGCTACACCTTC. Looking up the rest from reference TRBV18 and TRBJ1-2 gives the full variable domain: NAGVMQNPRHLVRRRGQEARLRCSPMKGHSHVYWYRQLPEEGLKFMVYLQKENIIDESGMPKERFSAEFPKEGPSILRIQQVVRGDSAAYFCASSPPGQDNYGYTFGSGTRLTVV.

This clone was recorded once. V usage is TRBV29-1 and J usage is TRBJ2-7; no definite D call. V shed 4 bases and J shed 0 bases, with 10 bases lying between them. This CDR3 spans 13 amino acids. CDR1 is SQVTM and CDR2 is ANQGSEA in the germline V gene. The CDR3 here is CSVVGLSSYEQYF. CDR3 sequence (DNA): TGCAGCGTTGTTGGCCTGAGCTCCTACGAGCAGTACTTC.

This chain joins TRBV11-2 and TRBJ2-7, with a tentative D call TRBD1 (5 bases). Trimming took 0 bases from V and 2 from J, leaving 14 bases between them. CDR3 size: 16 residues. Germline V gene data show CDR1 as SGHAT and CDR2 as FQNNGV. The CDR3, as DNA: TGTGCCAGCAGCTTAGATTTTCAGGGCTACACCTACGAGCAGTACTTC. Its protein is CASSLDFQGYTYEQYF.

CDR3 coding DNA: TGCGCCAGCAGTCTCCAAGGTGGCTGGGGGCTTTACTCCTACGAGCAGTACTTC. Its protein is CASSLQGGWGLYSYEQYF. This chain uses TRBV23-1 with TRBJ2-7, with D perhaps matching TRBD1 (6 bases). TRBV23-1 belongs to the ORF category, with a function that is uncertain. V dropped 4 bases and J dropped 0 bases, with 22 bases sitting between them. CDR3 size: 18 residues.

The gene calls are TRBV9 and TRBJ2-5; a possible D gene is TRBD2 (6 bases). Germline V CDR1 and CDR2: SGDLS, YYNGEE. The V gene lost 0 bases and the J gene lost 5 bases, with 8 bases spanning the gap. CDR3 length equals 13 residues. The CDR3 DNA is TGTGCCAGCAGCGTAGACCTAGCGGAGACCCAGTACTTC. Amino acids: CASSVDLAETQYF. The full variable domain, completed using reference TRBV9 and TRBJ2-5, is DSGVTQTPKHLITATGQRVTLRCSPRSGDLSVYWYQQSLDQGLQFLIQYYNGEERAKGNILERFSAQQFPDLHSELNLSSLELGDSALYFCASSVDLAETQYFGPGTRLLVL.

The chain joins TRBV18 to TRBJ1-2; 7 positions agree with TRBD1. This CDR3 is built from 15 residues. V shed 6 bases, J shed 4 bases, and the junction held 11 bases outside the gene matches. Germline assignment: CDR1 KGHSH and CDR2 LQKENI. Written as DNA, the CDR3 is TGTGCCAGCTCTTCCGGGACAGTCAGGGGCTATGGCTACACCTTC. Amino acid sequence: CASSSGTVRGYGYTF. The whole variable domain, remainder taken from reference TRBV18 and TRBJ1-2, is NAGVMQNPRHLVRRRGQEARLRCSPMKGHSHVYWYRQLPEEGLKFMVYLQKENIIDESGMPKERFSAEFPKEGPSILRIQQVVRGDSAAYFCASSSGTVRGYGYTFGSGTRLTVV.

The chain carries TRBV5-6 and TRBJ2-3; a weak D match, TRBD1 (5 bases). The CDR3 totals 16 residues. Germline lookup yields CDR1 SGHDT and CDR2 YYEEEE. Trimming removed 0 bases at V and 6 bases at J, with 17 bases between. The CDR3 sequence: CASSLAQRQSTDTQYF. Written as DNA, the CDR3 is TGTGCCAGCAGCTTGGCACAGCGACAGTCCACGGATACGCAGTATTTT.

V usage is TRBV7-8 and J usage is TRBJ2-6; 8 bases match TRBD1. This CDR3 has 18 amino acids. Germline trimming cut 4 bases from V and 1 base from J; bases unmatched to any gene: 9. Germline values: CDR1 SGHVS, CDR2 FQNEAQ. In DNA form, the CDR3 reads TGTGCCAGCAGCTCCCGGGACAGGCTAATTTCTGGGGCCAACGTCCTGACTTTC. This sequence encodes CASSSRDRLISGANVLTF.

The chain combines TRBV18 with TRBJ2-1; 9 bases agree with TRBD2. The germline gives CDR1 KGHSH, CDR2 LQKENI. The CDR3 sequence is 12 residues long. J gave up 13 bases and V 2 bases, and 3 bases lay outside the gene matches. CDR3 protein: CASSPLAGAQFF. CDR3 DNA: TGTGCCAGCTCACCATTAGCGGGAGCACAGTTCTTC. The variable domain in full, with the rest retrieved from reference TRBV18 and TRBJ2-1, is NAGVMQNPRHLVRRRGQEARLRCSPMKGHSHVYWYRQLPEEGLKFMVYLQKENIIDESGMPKERFSAEFPKEGPSILRIQQVVRGDSAAYFCASSPLAGAQFFGPGTRLTVL.